One T cell receptor beta chain is described in this entry. What it binds is unknown. These data are taken from a study of cytomegalovirus exposure and HLA in healthy donors. Study-level points and caveats: In vitro experiments confirmed that three CMV-associated chains were specific for CMV antigens.

Primers: 60 Vbeta forward and 13 Jbeta reverse. Produced via immunoSEQ multiplex PCR; TCRdb's table is partial and in-frame only. The table shows 90,000 to 120,000 clones, with 79% occurring only once. The CDR3 loop spans 16 amino acids. The junction had 7 bases not matched to a gene; V was cut back by 1 base and J by 8 bases. Looked up from germline, CDR1 is WSHSY and CDR2 is SAAADI. The chain uses TRBV10-2 and TRBJ2-1; TRBD2 agrees at 11 bases. Sequencing was carried out using PBMCs. This TCR derives from a female donor in good health and CMV-seropositive. CDR3 sequence: CASSELAGGNRHEQFF. For the CDR3, the DNA is TGCGCCAGCAGTGAGTTAGCGGGAGGGAATAGGCATGAGCAGTTCTTC.